Listed below are T cell receptor beta chains from one sample, sequenced in a study of molecular identifiers for immune sequencing clone quantification. MiXCR, run by TCRdb on the PCR reads, gives a single entry per CDR3 protein. The sample lists about 68,000 distinct CDR3 sequences, 15% to 20% occurring once. The sample taken for sequencing was naive CD8+ T cells from blood, with Jurkat cell RNA spiked in. Source of these receptors: a human donor in good health. Some libraries in this study had Jurkat cell RNA spiked in. Each CDR3 is given with its conserved first and last residue. D genes are given only for firm matches. Some rows have no size entry. The others give once, few or many, or a class for an expanded clone.

J gene: TRBJ2-7
clone size: many
D gene: NA
V gene: TRBV7-8
CDR3 DNA: TGTGCCAGCAGCCCCGGGGGCAGTCAAGGGGGCGAGCAGTACTTC
CDR3 protein: CASSPGGSQGGEQYF

J gene: TRBJ2-1
clone size: NA
D gene: NA
V gene: TRBV6-2/TRBV6-3
CDR3 DNA: TGTGCCAGCAGTTACTTCGGGGATGAGCAGTTCTTC
CDR3 protein: CASSYFGDEQFF

J gene: TRBJ2-7
clone size: many
D gene: TRBD1
V gene: TRBV19
CDR3 DNA: TGTGCCAGTAGTGCAGGGGGCAGGAACGAGCAGTACTTC
CDR3 protein: CASSAGGRNEQYF

J gene: TRBJ2-7
clone size: many
D gene: NA
V gene: TRBV4-1
CDR3 DNA: TGCGCCAGCAGCCAAACCCAGGGGAGGGAGCAGTACTTC
CDR3 protein: CASSQTQGREQYF

J gene: TRBJ2-3
clone size: many
D gene: TRBD2
V gene: TRBV6-6
CDR3 DNA: TGTGCCAGCAGTTACTCTGGGCAGGCTAGCGGGTTAGGGACAGATACGCAGTATTTT
CDR3 protein: CASSYSGQASGLGTDTQYF

J gene: TRBJ2-3
clone size: few
D gene: NA
V gene: TRBV12-3/TRBV12-4
CDR3 DNA: TGTGCCAGCAGCCGGGGGTCCCCCACAGATACGCAGTATTTT
CDR3 protein: CASSRGSPTDTQYF

J gene: TRBJ2-1
clone size: many
D gene: TRBD2
V gene: TRBV29-1
CDR3 DNA: TGCAGCGTTGGCAGGGCTTTTAGCGGGAGGGCCGATAGTAATGAGCAGTTCTTC
CDR3 protein: CSVGRAFSGRADSNEQFF

J gene: TRBJ1-4
clone size: NA
D gene: NA
V gene: TRBV9
CDR3 DNA: TGTGCCAGCAGCCCAGGAAGGAATGAAGAACTGTTTTTT
CDR3 protein: CASSPGRNEELFF

J gene: TRBJ2-2
clone size: few
D gene: NA
V gene: TRBV9
CDR3 DNA: TGTGCCAGCAGCGGTTATATCGGGGAGCTGTTTTTT
CDR3 protein: CASSGYIGELFF

J gene: TRBJ2-7
clone size: many
D gene: TRBD2
V gene: TRBV7-2
CDR3 DNA: TGTGCCAGCAGCTTAAGAGTCCGGACTAGCGACTACGAGCAGTACTTC
CDR3 protein: CASSLRVRTSDYEQYF

J gene: TRBJ2-1
clone size: many
D gene: TRBD2
V gene: TRBV29-1
CDR3 DNA: TGCAGCGTTGTTGGTCTAGCGGGCGACAATGAGCAGTTCTTC
CDR3 protein: CSVVGLAGDNEQFF

J gene: TRBJ2-5
clone size: many
D gene: TRBD1
V gene: TRBV10-3
CDR3 DNA: TGTGCCATCAGCGGACCCGGGACAGGGGTCCAAGAGACCCAGTACTTC
CDR3 protein: CAISGPGTGVQETQYF

J gene: TRBJ2-7
clone size: many
D gene: NA
V gene: TRBV4-1
CDR3 DNA: TGCGCCAGCAGCCAAGAACGGATAGCCTACGAGCAGTACTTC
CDR3 protein: CASSQERIAYEQYF

J gene: TRBJ2-3
clone size: many
D gene: TRBD2
V gene: TRBV28
CDR3 DNA: TGTGCCGTGCGCGCGGGCGTGGGACTAACTGGACCAGATACGCAGTATTTT
CDR3 protein: CAVRAGVGLTGPDTQYF

J gene: TRBJ1-4
clone size: few
D gene: TRBD1
V gene: TRBV27
CDR3 DNA: TGTGCCAGCAAACAAACTGCCGGGACAGGGGGTGAAAAACTGTTTTTT
CDR3 protein: CASKQTAGTGGEKLFF

J gene: TRBJ2-7
clone size: NA
D gene: NA
V gene: TRBV28
CDR3 DNA: TGTGCCAGCAGCCCCCTTGATACCTACGAGCAGTACTTC
CDR3 protein: CASSPLDTYEQYF

J gene: TRBJ2-7
clone size: many
D gene: NA
V gene: TRBV4-1
CDR3 DNA: TGCGCCAGCAGCCAGGTGAGCTCCTACGAGCAGTACTTC
CDR3 protein: CASSQVSSYEQYF

J gene: TRBJ2-7
clone size: many
D gene: NA
V gene: TRBV20-1
CDR3 DNA: TGCAGTGCTAGAGATTACGCAGGGGTAGGCTACGAGCAGTACTTC
CDR3 protein: CSARDYAGVGYEQYF

J gene: TRBJ2-7
clone size: many
D gene: TRBD2
V gene: TRBV30
CDR3 DNA: TGTGCCTGGAGTGCGGGAGGCTGGTACGAGCAGTACTTC
CDR3 protein: CAWSAGGWYEQYF

J gene: TRBJ2-2
clone size: many
D gene: NA
V gene: TRBV15
CDR3 DNA: TGTGCCACCAGCAGAGATAGAGAGGACCGCAGAAGTTGGTACACCGGGGAGCTGTTTTTT
CDR3 protein: CATSRDREDRRSWYTGELFF

J gene: TRBJ2-7
clone size: many
D gene: TRBD1
V gene: TRBV10-1
CDR3 DNA: TGCGCCAGCAGTGGTGGGGTGGACAGGGAATACGAGCAGTACTTC
CDR3 protein: CASSGGVDREYEQYF

J gene: TRBJ2-7
clone size: NA
D gene: NA
V gene: TRBV19
CDR3 DNA: TGTGCCAGTAGTGGACAGACCTACGAGCAGTACTTC
CDR3 protein: CASSGQTYEQYF

J gene: TRBJ2-5
clone size: NA
D gene: NA
V gene: TRBV11-2
CDR3 DNA: TGTGCCAGCAGCCCCAGAGACCAACCCGCGGGGCGGGGTCCTCAAGAGACCCAGTACTTC
CDR3 protein: CASSPRDQPAGRGPQETQYF

J gene: TRBJ2-7
clone size: few
D gene: NA
V gene: TRBV27
CDR3 DNA: TGTGCCAGCAGTTTGGTGGGGTACGAGCAGTACTTC
CDR3 protein: CASSLVGYEQYF

J gene: TRBJ2-2
clone size: many
D gene: NA
V gene: TRBV7-9
CDR3 DNA: TGTGCCAGCAGCTTAATAGATAACACCGGGGAGCTGTTTTTT
CDR3 protein: CASSLIDNTGELFF

J gene: TRBJ2-1
clone size: few
D gene: NA
V gene: TRBV19
CDR3 DNA: TGTGCCAGTAAATTCGGGGGCAATGAGCAGTTCTTC
CDR3 protein: CASKFGGNEQFF

J gene: TRBJ1-1
clone size: many
D gene: TRBD1
V gene: TRBV28
CDR3 DNA: TGTGCCAGCAGTCGGGGACAGAGAGAAGCTTTCTTT
CDR3 protein: CASSRGQREAFF

J gene: TRBJ2-3
clone size: many
D gene: NA
V gene: TRBV2
CDR3 DNA: TGTGCCAGCAGTGTTCCTAAGTGGCAGGGTGGTACAGATACGCAGTATTTT
CDR3 protein: CASSVPKWQGGTDTQYF

J gene: TRBJ2-5
clone size: NA
D gene: NA
V gene: TRBV2
CDR3 DNA: TGTGCCAGCAATTTAGACATTCGAGAGACCCAGTACTTC
CDR3 protein: CASNLDIRETQYF

J gene: TRBJ2-2
clone size: many
D gene: NA
V gene: TRBV11-2
CDR3 DNA: TGTGCCAGCAGCTTAGAAGTGGGGGCGGTGCGCACCGGGGAGCTGTTTTTT
CDR3 protein: CASSLEVGAVRTGELFF

J gene: TRBJ2-7
clone size: many
D gene: TRBD1
V gene: TRBV28
CDR3 DNA: TGTGCCAGCAGTTTTCCCCACCATTCGGGACAGGGAAACGAGCAGTACTTC
CDR3 protein: CASSFPHHSGQGNEQYF

J gene: TRBJ2-2
clone size: many
D gene: NA
V gene: TRBV6-1
CDR3 DNA: TGTGCCAGCAGTGACACGTTTAGCGTGACGAACACCGGGGAGCTGTTTTTT
CDR3 protein: CASSDTFSVTNTGELFF

J gene: TRBJ2-7
clone size: many
D gene: TRBD2
V gene: TRBV2
CDR3 DNA: TGTGCCAGCGTATGGACTAGCCGAGGGGGTTACGAGCAGTACTTC
CDR3 protein: CASVWTSRGGYEQYF

J gene: TRBJ2-7
clone size: NA
D gene: NA
V gene: TRBV9
CDR3 DNA: TGTGCCAGCAGCAGATCGGGGGAGCCCTACGAGCAGTACTTC
CDR3 protein: CASSRSGEPYEQYF

J gene: TRBJ2-7
clone size: many
D gene: TRBD2
V gene: TRBV6-6
CDR3 DNA: TGTGCCAGCACTCTCACAGTTATGGTAGTAGCGGGAGACGAGCAGTACTTC
CDR3 protein: CASTLTVMVVAGDEQYF

J gene: TRBJ2-6
clone size: once
D gene: NA
V gene: TRBV2
CDR3 DNA: TGTGCCAGCACTCCCGGTGCTGTATCTGGGGCCAACGTCCCGACTTTC
CDR3 protein: CASTPGAVSGANVPTF

J gene: TRBJ2-3
clone size: NA
D gene: TRBD2
V gene: TRBV7-8
CDR3 DNA: TGTGCCAGCAGCCAAGGGGAGGGTACGCAGTATTTT
CDR3 protein: CASSQGEGTQYF

J gene: TRBJ1-1
clone size: NA
D gene: NA
V gene: TRBV12-3/TRBV12-4
CDR3 DNA: TGTGCCAGCAATCCCCCCAGGGTTTTGAACACTGAAGCTTTCTTT
CDR3 protein: CASNPPRVLNTEAFF

J gene: TRBJ2-7
clone size: many
D gene: NA
V gene: TRBV4-1
CDR3 DNA: TGCGCCAGCAGCCTATCCGGGGGCTACGAGCAGTACTTC
CDR3 protein: CASSLSGGYEQYF

J gene: TRBJ2-7
clone size: many
D gene: NA
V gene: TRBV10-3
CDR3 DNA: TGTGCCATCGGACAGCTTTCCTACGAGCAGTACTTC
CDR3 protein: CAIGQLSYEQYF

J gene: TRBJ1-5
clone size: NA
D gene: NA
V gene: TRBV24-1
CDR3 DNA: TGTGCCACCAGTGACAGTCGGGTTCTTAGCAATCAGCCCCAGCATTTT
CDR3 protein: CATSDSRVLSNQPQHF

J gene: TRBJ1-1
clone size: NA
D gene: TRBD1
V gene: TRBV9
CDR3 DNA: TGTGCCAGCAGCGGGAGACAGGGGGTGAACACTGAAGCTTTCTTT
CDR3 protein: CASSGRQGVNTEAFF